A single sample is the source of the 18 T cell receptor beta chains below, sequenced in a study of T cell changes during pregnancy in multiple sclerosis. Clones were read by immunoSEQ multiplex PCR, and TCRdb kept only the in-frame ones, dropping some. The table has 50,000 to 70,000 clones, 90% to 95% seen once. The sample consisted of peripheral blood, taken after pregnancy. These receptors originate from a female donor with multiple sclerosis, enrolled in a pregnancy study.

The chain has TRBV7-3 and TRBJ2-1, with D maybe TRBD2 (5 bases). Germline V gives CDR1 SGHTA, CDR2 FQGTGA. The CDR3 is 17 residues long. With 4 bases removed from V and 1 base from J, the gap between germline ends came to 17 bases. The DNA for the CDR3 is TGTGCCAGCAGCTCCCCTCGGGATACCCCGTCCTACAATGAGCAGTTCTTC. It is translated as CASSSPRDTPSYNEQFF.

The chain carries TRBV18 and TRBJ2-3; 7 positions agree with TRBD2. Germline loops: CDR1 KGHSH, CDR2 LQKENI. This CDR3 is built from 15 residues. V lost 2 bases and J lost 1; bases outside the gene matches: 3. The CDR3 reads CASSPKAGGTDTQYF. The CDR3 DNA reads TGTGCCAGCTCACCAAAGGCGGGGGGCACAGATACGCAGTATTTT.

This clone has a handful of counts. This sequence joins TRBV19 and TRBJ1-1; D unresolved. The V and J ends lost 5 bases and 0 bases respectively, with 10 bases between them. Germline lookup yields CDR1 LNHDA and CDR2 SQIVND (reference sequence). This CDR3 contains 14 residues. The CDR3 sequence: CASSYMGVNTEAFF. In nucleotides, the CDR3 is TGTGCCAGTAGTTATATGGGAGTGAACACTGAAGCTTTCTTT.

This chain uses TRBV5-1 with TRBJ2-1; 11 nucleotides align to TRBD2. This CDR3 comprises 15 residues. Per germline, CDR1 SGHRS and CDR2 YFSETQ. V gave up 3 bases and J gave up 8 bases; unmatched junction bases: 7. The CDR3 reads CASSYSGRAFDEQFF. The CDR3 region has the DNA TGCGCCAGCAGCTATAGCGGGAGGGCCTTCGATGAGCAGTTCTTC.

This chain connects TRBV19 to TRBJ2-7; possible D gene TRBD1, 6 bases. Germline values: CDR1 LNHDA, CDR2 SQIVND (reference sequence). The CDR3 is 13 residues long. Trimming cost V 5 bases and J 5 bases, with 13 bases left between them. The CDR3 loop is CASSPGASDEQYF. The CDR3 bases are TGTGCCAGTAGTCCAGGGGCCAGCGACGAGCAGTACTTC.

CDR3 sequence reads: CASSRGLAGLGSYNEQFF. The CDR3 coding sequence is TGTGCCAGCAGCCGGGGACTAGCGGGACTTGGGTCCTACAATGAGCAGTTCTTC. V and J are TRBV9 and TRBJ2-1, with 13 nucleotides matching TRBD2. Germline V CDR1 and CDR2: SGDLS, YYNGEE. The V and J ends lost 4 bases and 1 base, in that order; junction bases with no gene match: 8. CDR3 length equals 18 residues. The complete variable domain, with remaining parts taken from reference TRBV9 and TRBJ2-1, reads DSGVTQTPKHLITATGQRVTLRCSPRSGDLSVYWYQQSLDQGLQFLIQYYNGEERAKGNILERFSAQQFPDLHSELNLSSLELGDSALYFCASSRGLAGLGSYNEQFFGPGTRLTVL.

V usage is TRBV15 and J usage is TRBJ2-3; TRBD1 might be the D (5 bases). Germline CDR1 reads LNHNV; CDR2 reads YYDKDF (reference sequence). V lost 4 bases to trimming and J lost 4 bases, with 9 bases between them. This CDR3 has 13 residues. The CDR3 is CATSIPGPDTQYF. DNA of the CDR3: TGTGCCACCAGCATCCCAGGGCCAGATACGCAGTATTTT.

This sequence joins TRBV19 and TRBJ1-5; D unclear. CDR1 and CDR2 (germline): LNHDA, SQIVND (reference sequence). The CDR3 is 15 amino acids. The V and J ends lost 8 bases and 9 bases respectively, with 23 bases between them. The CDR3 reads CASRLRGPGLAPQHF. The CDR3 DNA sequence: TGTGCCAGTCGCCTAAGAGGGCCAGGACTCGCGCCCCAGCATTTT.

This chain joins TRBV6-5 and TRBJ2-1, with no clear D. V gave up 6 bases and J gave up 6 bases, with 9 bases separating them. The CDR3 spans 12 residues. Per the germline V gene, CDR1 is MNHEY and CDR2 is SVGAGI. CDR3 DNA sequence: TGTGCCAGCAGCCAGACTGCCAATGAGCAGTTCTTC. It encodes CASSQTANEQFF.

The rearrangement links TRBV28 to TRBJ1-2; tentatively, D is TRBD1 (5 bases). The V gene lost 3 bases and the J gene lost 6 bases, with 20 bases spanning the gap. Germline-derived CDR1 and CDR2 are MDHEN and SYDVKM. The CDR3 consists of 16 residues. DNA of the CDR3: TGTGCCAGCAGTTTGGTTACGGTTGGGTCAGGGCATGGCTACACCTTC. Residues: CASSLVTVGSGHGYTF.

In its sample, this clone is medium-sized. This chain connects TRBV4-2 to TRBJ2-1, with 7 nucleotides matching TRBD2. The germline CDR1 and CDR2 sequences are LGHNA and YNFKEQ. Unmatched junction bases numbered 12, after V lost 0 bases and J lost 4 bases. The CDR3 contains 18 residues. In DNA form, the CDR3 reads TGTGCCAGCAGCCAAGATAGAATGTGGGACTACATATACAATGAGCAGTTCTTC. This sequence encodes CASSQDRMWDYIYNEQFF.

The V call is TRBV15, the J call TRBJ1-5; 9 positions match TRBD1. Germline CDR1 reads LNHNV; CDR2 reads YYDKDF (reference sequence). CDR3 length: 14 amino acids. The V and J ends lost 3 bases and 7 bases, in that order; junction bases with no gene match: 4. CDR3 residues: CATSSGQGRQPQHF. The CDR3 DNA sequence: TGTGCCACCAGCAGCGGACAGGGGCGACAGCCCCAGCATTTT. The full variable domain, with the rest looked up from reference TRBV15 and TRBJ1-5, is DAMVIQNPRYQVTQFGKPVTLSCSQTLNHNVMYWYQQKSSQAPKLLFHYYDKDFNNEADTPDNFQSRRPNTSFCFLDIRSPGLGDTAMYLCATSSGQGRQPQHFGDGTRLSIL.

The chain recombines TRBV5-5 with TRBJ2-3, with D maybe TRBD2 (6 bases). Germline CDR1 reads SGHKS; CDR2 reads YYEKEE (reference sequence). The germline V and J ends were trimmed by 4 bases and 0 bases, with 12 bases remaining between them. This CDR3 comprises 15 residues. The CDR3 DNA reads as TGTGCCAGCAGCGTAACCGGGACTAGCACAGATACGCAGTATTTT. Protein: CASSVTGTSTDTQYF.

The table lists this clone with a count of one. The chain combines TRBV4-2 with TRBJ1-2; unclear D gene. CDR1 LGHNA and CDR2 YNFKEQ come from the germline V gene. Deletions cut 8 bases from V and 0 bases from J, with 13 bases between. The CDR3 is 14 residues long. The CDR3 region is CASSRGTANYGYTF. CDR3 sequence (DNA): TGTGCCAGCTCCCGCGGCACCGCTAACTATGGCTACACCTTC.

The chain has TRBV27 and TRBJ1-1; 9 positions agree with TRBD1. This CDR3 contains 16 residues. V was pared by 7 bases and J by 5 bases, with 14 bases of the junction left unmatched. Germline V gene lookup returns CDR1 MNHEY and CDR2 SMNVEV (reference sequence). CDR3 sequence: CASTSLIRTGATEAFF. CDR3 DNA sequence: TGTGCCAGCACCTCACTGATAAGGACAGGGGCGACTGAAGCTTTCTTT.

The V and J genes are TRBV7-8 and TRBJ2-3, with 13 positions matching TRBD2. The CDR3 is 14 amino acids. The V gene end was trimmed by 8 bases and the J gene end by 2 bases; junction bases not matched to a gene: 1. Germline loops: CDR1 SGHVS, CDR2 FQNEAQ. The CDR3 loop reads CASGLAGATDTQYF. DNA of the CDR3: TGTGCCAGCGGACTAGCGGGAGCCACAGATACGCAGTATTTT.

CDR3 protein: CASSRKGQDYSNQPQHF. Written as DNA, the CDR3 is TGTGCCAGTAGTAGAAAAGGACAGGATTATAGCAATCAGCCCCAGCATTTT. The chain employs TRBV19 and TRBJ1-5, with 7 bases aligning to TRBD1. This CDR3 has 17 residues. J lost 0 bases, V lost 4 bases, and 9 bases had no gene match. The germline V gene has CDR1 LNHDA and CDR2 SQIVND (reference sequence).

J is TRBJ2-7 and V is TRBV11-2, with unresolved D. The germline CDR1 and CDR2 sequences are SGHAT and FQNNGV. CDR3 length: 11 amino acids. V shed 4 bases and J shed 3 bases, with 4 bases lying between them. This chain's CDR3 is CASSSLYEQYF. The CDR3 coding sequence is TGTGCCAGCAGCTCACTCTACGAGCAGTACTTC. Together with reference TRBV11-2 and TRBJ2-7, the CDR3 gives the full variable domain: EAGVAQSPRYKIIEKRQSVAFWCNPISGHATLYWYQQILGQGPKLLIQFQNNGVVDDSQLPKDRFSAERLKGVDSTLKIQPAKLEDSAVYLCASSSLYEQYFGPGTRLTVT.